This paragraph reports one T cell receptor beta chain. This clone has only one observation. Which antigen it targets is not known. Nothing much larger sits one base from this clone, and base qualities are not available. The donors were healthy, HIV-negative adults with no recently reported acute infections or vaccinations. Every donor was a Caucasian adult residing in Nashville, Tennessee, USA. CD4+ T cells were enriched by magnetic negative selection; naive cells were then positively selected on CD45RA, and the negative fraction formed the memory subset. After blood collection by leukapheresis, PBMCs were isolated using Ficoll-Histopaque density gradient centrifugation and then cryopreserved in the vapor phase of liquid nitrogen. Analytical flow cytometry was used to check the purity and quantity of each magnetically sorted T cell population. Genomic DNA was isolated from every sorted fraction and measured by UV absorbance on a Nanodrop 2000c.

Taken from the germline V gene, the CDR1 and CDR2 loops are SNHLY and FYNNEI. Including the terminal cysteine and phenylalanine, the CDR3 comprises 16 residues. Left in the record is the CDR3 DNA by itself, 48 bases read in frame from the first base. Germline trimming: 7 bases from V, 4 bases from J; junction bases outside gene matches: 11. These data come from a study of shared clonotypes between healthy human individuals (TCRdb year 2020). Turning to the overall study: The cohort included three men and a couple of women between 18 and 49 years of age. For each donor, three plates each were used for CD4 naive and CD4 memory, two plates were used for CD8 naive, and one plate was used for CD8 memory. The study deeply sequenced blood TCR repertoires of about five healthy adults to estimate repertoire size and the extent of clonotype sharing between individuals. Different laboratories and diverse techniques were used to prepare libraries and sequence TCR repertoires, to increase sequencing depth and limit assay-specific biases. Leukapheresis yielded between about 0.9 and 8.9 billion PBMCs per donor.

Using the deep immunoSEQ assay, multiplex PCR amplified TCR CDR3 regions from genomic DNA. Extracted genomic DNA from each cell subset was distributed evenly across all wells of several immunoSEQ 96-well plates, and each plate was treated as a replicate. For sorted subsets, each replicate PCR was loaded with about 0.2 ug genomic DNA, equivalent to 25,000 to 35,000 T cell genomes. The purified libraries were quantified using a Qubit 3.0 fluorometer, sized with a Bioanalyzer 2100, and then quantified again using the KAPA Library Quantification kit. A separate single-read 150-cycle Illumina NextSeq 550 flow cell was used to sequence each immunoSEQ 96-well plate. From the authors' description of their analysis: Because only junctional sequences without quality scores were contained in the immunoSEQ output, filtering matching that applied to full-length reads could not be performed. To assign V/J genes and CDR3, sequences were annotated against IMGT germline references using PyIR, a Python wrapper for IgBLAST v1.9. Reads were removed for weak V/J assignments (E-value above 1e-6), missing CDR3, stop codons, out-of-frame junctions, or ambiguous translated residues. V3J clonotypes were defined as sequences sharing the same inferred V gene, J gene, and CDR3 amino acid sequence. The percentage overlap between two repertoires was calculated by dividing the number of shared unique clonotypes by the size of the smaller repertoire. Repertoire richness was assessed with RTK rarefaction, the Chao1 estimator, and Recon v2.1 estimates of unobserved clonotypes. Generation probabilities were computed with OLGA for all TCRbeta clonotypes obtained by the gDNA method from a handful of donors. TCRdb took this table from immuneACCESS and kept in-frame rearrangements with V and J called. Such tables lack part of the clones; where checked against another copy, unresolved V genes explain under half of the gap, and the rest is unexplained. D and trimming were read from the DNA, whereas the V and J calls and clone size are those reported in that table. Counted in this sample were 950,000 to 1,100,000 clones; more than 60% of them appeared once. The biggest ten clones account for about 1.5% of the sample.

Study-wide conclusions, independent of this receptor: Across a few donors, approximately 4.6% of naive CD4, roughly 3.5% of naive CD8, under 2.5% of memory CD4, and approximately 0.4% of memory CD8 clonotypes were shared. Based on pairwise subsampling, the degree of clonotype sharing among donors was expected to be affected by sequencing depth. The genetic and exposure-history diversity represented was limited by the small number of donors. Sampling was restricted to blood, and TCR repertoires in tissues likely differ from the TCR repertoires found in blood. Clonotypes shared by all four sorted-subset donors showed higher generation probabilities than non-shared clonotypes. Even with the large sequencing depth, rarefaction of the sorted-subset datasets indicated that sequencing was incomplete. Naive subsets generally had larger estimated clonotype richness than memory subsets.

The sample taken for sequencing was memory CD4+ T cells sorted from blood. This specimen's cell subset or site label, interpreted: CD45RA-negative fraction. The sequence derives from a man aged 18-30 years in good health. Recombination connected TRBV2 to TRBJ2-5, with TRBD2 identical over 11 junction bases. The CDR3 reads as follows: CASTRTSGFSLETQYF. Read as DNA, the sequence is TGTGCCAGCACTCGGACTAGCGGGTTTTCCCTAGAGACCCAGTACTTC.